This T cell receptor (beta chain) comes out of a study of T cells in Graves' hyperthyroidism and ophthalmopathy. Exclusion of patients followed from uncontrolled infection, other autoimmune disease, pregnancy or lactation. What was amplified from RNA transcripts were TCR beta CDR3 regions. HTBI primers drove first-round RT-PCR of the TCR CDR3. TCRdb redid the calling of the multiplex PCR reads with MiXCR, one entry per CDR3 protein. The repertoire holds under 550,000 distinct CDR3 sequences, with roughly an eighth as singletons. Remarks on this clonotype: Antigen specificity is unknown.

In germline, CDR1 is ENHRY, CDR2 SYGVKD. The CDR3 runs to 13 residues. Germline trimming cut 9 bases from V and 4 bases from J; bases unmatched to any gene: 5. Findings and caveats of the study: Ophthalmopathy and stable hyperthyroidism were separated by a 13 V-J model.

V usage is TRBV10-3 and J usage is TRBJ2-1, with 8 nucleotides matching TRBD2. Sequencing used blood. This clonotype was sampled from a woman younger than 30 with Graves' hyperthyroidism. This CDR3 is CAILAVGYNEQFF. In nucleotides, the CDR3 is TGTGCCATACTAGCGGTAGGGTACAATGAGCAGTTCTTC.